This T cell receptor (beta chain) was sequenced in a study of control samples from healthy donors and cancer patients. Some clones are missing from TCRdb's copy, which holds only in-frame ones; the method was immunoSEQ multiplex PCR. The sample carries around 120,000 clones, 70% to 90% recorded once. Germline V gene sequence: CDR1 MNHNS, CDR2 SASEGT. This CDR3 spans 15 amino acids. The V end was cut by 3 bases, the J end by 3 bases, with 11 bases between. The rearrangement joins TRBV6-1 to TRBJ1-4; D not certain. Material: blood. The source of this sequence is a man in his forties in good health. In nucleotides, the CDR3 is TGTGCCAGCAGTGATGGGTGGCTTTCTAATGAAAAACTGTTTTTT. It translates to CASSDGWLSNEKLFF.